Listed below are T cell receptor beta chains from one sample, sequenced in a study of OX40 agonist ivuxolimab in advanced cancers. TCRdb keeps only in-frame clones here, not all; method: immunoSEQ multiplex PCR. This sample has more than 50,000 clones, with roughly 79% found just once. This specimen was CD4+ or CD8+ T cells sorted from blood, taken in a trial of the OX40 agonist ivuxolimab. These receptors came from an adult with an advanced solid tumor such as melanoma, head and neck, liver or kidney cancer. The CDR3 runs from the conserved cysteine through the conserved F or W.

cdr3_aa | j_call | v_call
CASSLRDGPYKQYF | TRBJ2-7 | TRBV28
CATEKEKLFF | TRBJ1-4 | TRBV6-6
CASSVVEAWGQFF | TRBJ2-1 | TRBV9
CASSGALGPYGYTF | TRBJ1-2 | TRBV6-6
CASSLVPPRSAEQYF | TRBJ2-7 | TRBV5-6
CASTDDTGNQPQHF | TRBJ1-5 | TRBV19
CASSFEQPYEQYF | TRBJ2-7 | TRBV7-2
CASSLASGLYNEQFF | TRBJ2-1 | TRBV5-1
CASSIAGGNNEQFF | TRBJ2-1 | TRBV6-4
CASSFSGGNTGELFF | TRBJ2-2 | TRBV28
CASSPRQGAGNTIYF | TRBJ1-3 | TRBV9
CASSDGASGITGELFF | TRBJ2-2 | TRBV6-4
CASTLDGVGGYTF | TRBJ1-2 | TRBV5-1
CASSPGGVGNTIYF | TRBJ1-3 | TRBV9
CASSLRQGGAEQYF | TRBJ2-7 | TRBV27
CASSLGANTEAFF | TRBJ1-1 | TRBV7-2
CASTTDIGNTIYF | TRBJ1-3 | TRBV2
CASSTGQSSYNEQFF | TRBJ2-1 | TRBV5-8
CASTLRGAGSDTQYF | TRBJ2-3 | TRBV5-6
CASTSLSDGLSGYTF | TRBJ1-2 | TRBV7-6
CASSPEGYTIYF | TRBJ1-3 | TRBV7-2
CASSVDAGVAYTF | TRBJ1-2 | TRBV9
CASSPHAGQGSYEQYF | TRBJ2-7 | TRBV9
CASTSGGYSSYNEQFF | TRBJ2-1 | TRBV7-9
CSVEDLGRGGETQYF | TRBJ2-5 | TRBV29-1
CASSLRGQLYNSPLHF | TRBJ1-6 | TRBV7-3
CASSLSSRGVAVNTEAFF | TRBJ1-1 | TRBV27
CASSLDSGNEQFF | TRBJ2-1 | TRBV11-3
CASRGGTNTGELFF | TRBJ2-2 | TRBV10-1
CASSLRRTLNTEAFF | TRBJ1-1 | TRBV7-2
CASRPTGDTGELFF | TRBJ2-2 | TRBV19
CASSELQKQYF | TRBJ2-7 | TRBV6-5
CASSSPQGGNYGYTF | TRBJ1-2 | TRBV5-4
CASSLGDTQYF | TRBJ2-3 | TRBV5-6
CAWTRGWDSRTDTQYF | TRBJ2-3 | TRBV30
CSAPTAVGYTF | TRBJ1-2 | TRBV20-1
CASSLTRTAGETQYF | TRBJ2-5 | TRBV7-3
CASSQPTIFSYNEQFF | TRBJ2-1 | TRBV4-1
CASSESWHGQGKLFF | TRBJ1-4 | TRBV10-1
CASSLWTQGSSYEQYF | TRBJ2-7 | TRBV5-8
CASSVTGGNEQFF | TRBJ2-1 | TRBV9
CASSPGQQIAKNIQYF | TRBJ2-4 | TRBV19
CASSLGNDRARGYTF | TRBJ1-2 | TRBV28
CASSYGEFQPQHF | TRBJ1-5 | TRBV11-2
CSAPGPLGGTDTQYF | TRBJ2-3 | TRBV29-1
CASSLLGQGNTGELFF | TRBJ2-2 | TRBV5-6
CASSYSGRDSPLHF | TRBJ1-6 | TRBV6-6
CASSLDQNSREQFF | TRBJ2-1 | TRBV11-3
CASSEFAGSSYTF | TRBJ1-2 | TRBV25-1
CASSDPGPSYEQYF | TRBJ2-7 | TRBV6-6
CASSQGGGLRGTDTQYF | TRBJ2-3 | TRBV14
CASSYSGNMNEKLFF | TRBJ1-4 | TRBV6-5
CASSIAVGRQETQYF | TRBJ2-5 | TRBV19
CASLAGESQYF | TRBJ2-5 | TRBV10-2
CASSFGTVNQPQHF | TRBJ1-5 | TRBV7-2
CASSPRSGGIGYNEQFF | TRBJ2-1 | TRBV19